A selection of T cell receptor beta chains follows, all from one sample in a study of CD8+ T cells in alopecia areata. Profiled with immunoSEQ multiplex PCR; TCRdb holds only in-frame clones, not every one. The table includes about 200,000 clones, about 61% detected once. Input material: CD8+ T cells sorted from blood. The receptors here all came from a human donor in good health. Both conserved end residues are part of each CDR3. Fields, in order: CDR3 DNA, CDR3 protein, CDR3 length, D gene, clone size, V gene, J gene. A D gene is named only where the DNA matches it firmly. Clone size is not always given. Where it is, it says once, few, many or a class for expanded clones.

CDR3 DNA: TGTGCCAGCAGCTTAAAGGGCGGTGAAGCTTTCTTT; CDR3 protein: CASSLKGGEAFF; CDR3 length: 12; D gene: .; clone size: .; V gene: TRBV27; J gene: TRBJ1-1
CDR3 DNA: TGTGCCAGCAGCGTCTTGGGCGGCTACGAGCAGTACTTC; CDR3 protein: CASSVLGGYEQYF; CDR3 length: 13; D gene: .; clone size: .; V gene: TRBV7-9; J gene: TRBJ2-7
CDR3 DNA: TGTGCCAGCAGCTTGGGTTCCAGGACAGGAGACTACAATGAGCAGTTCTTC; CDR3 protein: CASSLGSRTGDYNEQFF; CDR3 length: 17; D gene: TRBD1; clone size: once; V gene: TRBV5-4; J gene: TRBJ2-1
CDR3 DNA: TGTGCCAGCAGACCGAGCCCTACTGGGCAAGAGACCCAGTACTTC; CDR3 protein: CASRPSPTGQETQYF; CDR3 length: 15; D gene: .; clone size: .; V gene: TRBV2; J gene: TRBJ2-5
CDR3 DNA: TGTGCCAGCAGCTTCCGGACGGGGGTCTACAATGAGCAGTTCTTC; CDR3 protein: CASSFRTGVYNEQFF; CDR3 length: 15; D gene: .; clone size: .; V gene: TRBV5-8; J gene: TRBJ2-1
CDR3 DNA: TGTGCCAGCAGTGAAGCATTGAGCGGGGGGCAAGAGACCCAGTACTTC; CDR3 protein: CASSEALSGGQETQYF; CDR3 length: 16; D gene: TRBD2; clone size: .; V gene: TRBV2; J gene: TRBJ2-5
CDR3 DNA: TGTGCCAGCAGTGATTCCCCCGGGATTCTGGGAGAGACCCAGTACTTC; CDR3 protein: CASSDSPGILGETQYF; CDR3 length: 16; D gene: .; clone size: .; V gene: TRBV25-1; J gene: TRBJ2-5
CDR3 DNA: TGTGCCAGCAGCCAAGGGACAGCGCACACAGATACGCAGTATTTT; CDR3 protein: CASSQGTAHTDTQYF; CDR3 length: 15; D gene: TRBD1; clone size: .; V gene: TRBV7-9; J gene: TRBJ2-3
CDR3 DNA: TGTGCCAGCAGCCCCAGGCGTCTGAACACTGAAGCTTTCTTT; CDR3 protein: CASSPRRLNTEAFF; CDR3 length: 14; D gene: .; clone size: few; V gene: TRBV7-2; J gene: TRBJ1-1
CDR3 DNA: TGTGCCAGCAGCTCGCCGGGACTAGCGCTGGGGACAGATACGCAGTATTTT; CDR3 protein: CASSSPGLALGTDTQYF; CDR3 length: 17; D gene: TRBD2; clone size: .; V gene: TRBV7-6; J gene: TRBJ2-3
CDR3 DNA: TGTGCCAGCAGCTTAGGTACCGGCGGTCGGGAGCAGTACTTC; CDR3 protein: CASSLGTGGREQYF; CDR3 length: 14; D gene: .; clone size: few; V gene: TRBV13; J gene: TRBJ2-7
CDR3 DNA: TGTGCCAGCAGCTCCCGGGACCTCTCCTACGAGCAGTACTTC; CDR3 protein: CASSSRDLSYEQYF; CDR3 length: 14; D gene: .; clone size: .; V gene: TRBV7-9; J gene: TRBJ2-7
CDR3 DNA: TGTGCCAGCAGTGGACAGGGTGGCAATGAGCAGTTCTTC; CDR3 protein: CASSGQGGNEQFF; CDR3 length: 13; D gene: TRBD1; clone size: few; V gene: TRBV2; J gene: TRBJ2-1
CDR3 DNA: TGTGCCAGCAGTTACGGGTCCCTAGCGGGCTATGGCTACACCTTC; CDR3 protein: CASSYGSLAGYGYTF; CDR3 length: 15; D gene: .; clone size: once; V gene: TRBV6-5; J gene: TRBJ1-2
CDR3 DNA: TGTGCCAGCAGCGGGAGACAGGGTTCATCTGGGGCCAACGCCCTGACTTTC; CDR3 protein: CASSGRQGSSGANALTF; CDR3 length: 17; D gene: TRBD1; clone size: .; V gene: TRBV7-9; J gene: TRBJ2-6
CDR3 DNA: TGTGCCAGCAGCCCACAGGGGGCCGGTTCACCCCTCCACTTT; CDR3 protein: CASSPQGAGSPLHF; CDR3 length: 14; D gene: TRBD1; clone size: .; V gene: TRBV7-6; J gene: TRBJ1-6